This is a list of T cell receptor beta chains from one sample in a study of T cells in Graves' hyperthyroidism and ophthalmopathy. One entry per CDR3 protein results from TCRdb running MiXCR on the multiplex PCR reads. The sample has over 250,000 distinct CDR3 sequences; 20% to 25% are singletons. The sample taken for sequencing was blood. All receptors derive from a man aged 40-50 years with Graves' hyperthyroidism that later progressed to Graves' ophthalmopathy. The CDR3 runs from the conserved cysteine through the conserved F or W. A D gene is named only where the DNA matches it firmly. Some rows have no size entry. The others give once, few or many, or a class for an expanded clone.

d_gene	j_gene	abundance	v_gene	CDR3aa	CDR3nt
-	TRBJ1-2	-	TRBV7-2	CASSLAPTGSGYTF	TGTGCCAGCAGCTTAGCACCCACAGGATCTGGCTACACCTTC
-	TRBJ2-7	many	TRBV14	CASSPTANPSYEQYF	TGTGCCAGCAGCCCGACAGCAAACCCCTCCTACGAGCAGTACTTC
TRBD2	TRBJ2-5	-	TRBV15	CATSRDQLAGETQYF	TGTGCCACCAGCAGAGATCAGCTAGCGGGAGAGACCCAGTACTTC
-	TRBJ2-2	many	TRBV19	CASSIGRVRARGELFF	TGTGCCAGTAGTATAGGCCGGGTTAGGGCCAGAGGGGAGCTGTTTTTT
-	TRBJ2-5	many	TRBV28	CATPDSQETQYF	TGTGCCACCCCTGACAGCCAAGAGACCCAGTACTTC
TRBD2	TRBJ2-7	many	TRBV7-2	CASSLIGGSYYEQYF	TGTGCCAGCAGCTTGATAGGCGGGAGCTACTACGAGCAGTACTTC
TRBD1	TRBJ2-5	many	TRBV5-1	CASSNGQVQETQYF	TGCGCCAGCAGCAACGGACAGGTTCAAGAGACCCAGTACTTC
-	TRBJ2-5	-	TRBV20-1	CSASWGDPYQETQYF	TGCAGTGCTAGTTGGGGGGACCCGTACCAAGAGACCCAGTACTTC
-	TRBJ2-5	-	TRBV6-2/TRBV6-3	CASSLRGWETQYF	TGTGCCAGCAGTTTGAGGGGCTGGGAGACCCAGTACTTC
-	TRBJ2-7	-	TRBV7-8	CGAVLDEQYF	TGTGGGGCAGTTCTTGACGAGCAGTACTTC
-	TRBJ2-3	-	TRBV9	CASSVAFSGTSTDTQYF	TGTGCCAGCAGCGTAGCCTTTTCCGGGACTAGCACAGATACGCAGTATTTT
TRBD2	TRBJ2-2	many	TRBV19	CASTQRERTGELFF	TGTGCCAGTACCCAGCGGGAGCGAACCGGGGAGCTGTTTTTT
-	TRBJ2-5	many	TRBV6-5	CASSYGTTRETQYF	TGTGCCAGCAGTTACGGGACAACCCGAGAGACCCAGTACTTC
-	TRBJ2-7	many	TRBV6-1	CASSRRLGTYEQYF	TGTGCCAGCAGTCGACGTTTGGGGACCTACGAGCAGTACTTC
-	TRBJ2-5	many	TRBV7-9	CASSTGAPPETQYF	TGTGCCAGCAGTACAGGCGCGCCTCCGGAGACCCAGTACTTC
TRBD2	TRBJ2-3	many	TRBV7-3	CASSLRSGGRGDTQYF	TGTGCCAGCAGCTTAAGGAGCGGCGGGAGAGGAGATACGCAGTATTTT
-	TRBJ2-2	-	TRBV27	CASSFGGSTGELFF	TGTGCCAGCAGTTTTGGGGGCTCGACCGGGGAGCTGTTTTTT
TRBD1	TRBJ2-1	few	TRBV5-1	CASSIGQGLTEQFF	TGCGCCAGCAGCATCGGACAGGGGCTCACTGAGCAGTTCTTC
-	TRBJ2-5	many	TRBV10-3	CAISPGPQETQYF	TGTGCCATCAGTCCGGGACCCCAAGAGACCCAGTACTTC
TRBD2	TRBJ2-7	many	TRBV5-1	CASSARTSGNYEQYF	TGCGCCAGCAGCGCCCGGACTAGCGGAAACTACGAGCAGTACTTC
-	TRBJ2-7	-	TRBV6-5	CASSYSGTETVYEQYF	TGTGCCAGCAGTTACTCGGGTACCGAGACAGTGTACGAGCAGTACTTC
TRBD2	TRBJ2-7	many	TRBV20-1	CSARTSGNYEQYF	TGCAGTGCGCGGACTAGCGGGAATTACGAGCAGTACTTC
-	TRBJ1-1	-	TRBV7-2	CARVLSQGYTEAFF	TGTGCCAGAGTATTGAGTCAAGGGTACACTGAAGCTTTCTTT
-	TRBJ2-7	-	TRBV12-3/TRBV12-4	CASSLQVGPAYEQYF	TGTGCCAGCAGTCTTCAGGTGGGCCCCGCCTACGAGCAGTACTTC
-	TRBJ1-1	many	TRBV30	CAWRRGSTEAFF	TGTGCCTGGAGGAGGGGTAGCACTGAAGCTTTCTTT
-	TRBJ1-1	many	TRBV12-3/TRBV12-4	CASRIQGYTEAFF	TGTGCCAGCAGGATCCAGGGTTACACTGAAGCTTTCTTT
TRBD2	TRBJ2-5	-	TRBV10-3	CAISESGGRATETQYF	TGTGCCATCAGTGAGTCGGGCGGGAGGGCCACGGAGACCCAGTACTTC
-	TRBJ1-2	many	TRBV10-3	CATHPAPWGTDSHTF	TGTGCCACCCACCCGGCTCCCTGGGGGACGGACAGCCACACCTTC
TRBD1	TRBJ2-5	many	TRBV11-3	CASRRGQLETQYF	TGTGCCAGCAGGAGGGGACAGCTAGAGACCCAGTACTTC
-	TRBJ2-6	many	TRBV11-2	CASSSGTGANVLTF	TGTGCCAGCAGCTCAGGAACTGGGGCCAACGTCCTGACTTTC
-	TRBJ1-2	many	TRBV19	CASRKSDGYTF	TGTGCCAGTAGGAAGTCCGATGGCTACACCTTC
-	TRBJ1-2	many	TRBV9	CASSVGGGDYGYTF	TGTGCCAGCAGCGTAGGTGGGGGCGACTATGGCTACACCTTC
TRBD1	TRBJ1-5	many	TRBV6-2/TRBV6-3	CASSSAVVQGAVSNQPQHF	TGTGCCAGCAGTTCCGCGGTTGTGCAGGGGGCTGTGAGCAATCAGCCCCAGCATTTT
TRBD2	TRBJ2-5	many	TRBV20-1	CSARGLDQETQYF	TGCAGTGCTAGGGGACTAGACCAAGAGACCCAGTACTTC
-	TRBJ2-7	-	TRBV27	CASSPARRLNYEQYF	TGTGCCAGCAGTCCCGCACGCAGGTTAAACTACGAGCAGTACTTC
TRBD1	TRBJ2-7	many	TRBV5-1	CASSTRQGVGYEQYF	TGCGCCAGCAGCACGCGACAGGGGGTGGGCTACGAGCAGTACTTC
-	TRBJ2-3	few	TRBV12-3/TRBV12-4	CASSSQKETQYF	TGTGCCAGCAGTTCACAGAAGGAGACGCAGTATTTT
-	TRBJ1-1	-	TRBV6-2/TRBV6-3	CASSDDGGWEAFF	TGTGCCAGCAGTGACGACGGGGGATGGGAAGCTTTCTTT
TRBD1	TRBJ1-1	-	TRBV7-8	CASSPRDRENTEAFF	TGTGCCAGCAGCCCCCGGGACAGGGAGAACACTGAAGCTTTCTTT
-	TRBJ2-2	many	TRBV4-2	CASSPWGTANTGELFF	TGTGCCAGCAGCCCCTGGGGGACGGCGAACACCGGGGAGCTGTTTTTT
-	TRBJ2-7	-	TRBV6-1	CATSLRRGAEQYF	TGTGCCACCTCTCTACGACGGGGGGCCGAGCAGTACTTC
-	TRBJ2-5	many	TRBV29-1	CSVEDPAGQARETQYF	TGCAGCGTTGAAGATCCGGCCGGCCAGGCGAGAGAGACCCAGTACTTC
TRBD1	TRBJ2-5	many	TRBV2	CASLLVTAGTGLKTQYF	TGTGCCAGCCTATTGGTTACCGCCGGGACAGGGTTAAAGACCCAGTACTTC
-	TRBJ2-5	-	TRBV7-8	CASRTTGLGATQYF	TGTGCCAGCAGAACTACAGGGTTGGGGGCGACCCAGTACTTC
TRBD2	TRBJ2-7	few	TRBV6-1	CASNEAGGSYEQYF	TGTGCCAGCAATGAAGCGGGAGGGTCCTACGAGCAGTATTTC
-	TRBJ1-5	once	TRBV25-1	CASSGGGSNQPQHF	TGTGCCAGCAGTGGCGGGGGGAGCAATCAGCCCCAGCATTTT
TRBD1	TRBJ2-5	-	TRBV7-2	CASSKGQGAGETQYF	TGTGCCAGCAGCAAAGGACAGGGGGCGGGCGAGACCCAGTACTTC
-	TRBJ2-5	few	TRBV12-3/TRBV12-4	CASRTIEKTQYF	TGTGCCAGCAGGACTATTGAGAAGACCCAGTACTTC
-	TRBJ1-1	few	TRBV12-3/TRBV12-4	CASSLPKGEAFF	TGTGCCAGCAGTTTGCCGAAGGGTGAAGCTTTCTTT
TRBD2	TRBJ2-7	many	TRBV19	CASSKSPLAGVIYEQYF	TGTGCCAGTAGTAAGTCCCCTCTAGCGGGAGTTATATACGAGCAGTACTTC
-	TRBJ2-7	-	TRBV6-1	CASSPRETTYEQYF	TGTGCCAGCAGTCCTCGGGAGACAACCTACGAGCAGTACTTC
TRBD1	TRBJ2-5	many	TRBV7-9	CASSSRRQGARETQYF	TGTGCCAGCAGTTCTCGCCGACAGGGGGCCCGGGAGACCCAGTACTTC
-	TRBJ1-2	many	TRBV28	CASSRKTRGGYTF	TGTGCCAGCTCAAGAAAAACCCGGGGTGGCTACACCTTC
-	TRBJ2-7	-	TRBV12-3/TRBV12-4	CASISGRSLYEQYF	TGTGCCAGCATCTCAGGGCGGAGTTTATACGAGCAGTACTTC
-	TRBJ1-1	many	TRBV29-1	CSVPRDRFRSEAFF	TGCAGCGTTCCCCGAGACAGGTTTAGATCTGAAGCTTTCTTT